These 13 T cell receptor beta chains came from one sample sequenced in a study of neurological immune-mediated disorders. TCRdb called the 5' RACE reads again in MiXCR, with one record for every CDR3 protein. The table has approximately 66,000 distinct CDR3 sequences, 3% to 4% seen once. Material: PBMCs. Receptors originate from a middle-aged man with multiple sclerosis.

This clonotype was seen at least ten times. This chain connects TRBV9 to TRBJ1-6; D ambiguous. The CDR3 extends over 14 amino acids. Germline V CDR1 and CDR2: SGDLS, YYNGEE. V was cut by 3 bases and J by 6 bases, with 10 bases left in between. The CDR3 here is CASSDDVRNSPLHF. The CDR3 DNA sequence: TGTGCCAGCAGCGACGACGTGCGTAATTCACCCCTCCACTTT.

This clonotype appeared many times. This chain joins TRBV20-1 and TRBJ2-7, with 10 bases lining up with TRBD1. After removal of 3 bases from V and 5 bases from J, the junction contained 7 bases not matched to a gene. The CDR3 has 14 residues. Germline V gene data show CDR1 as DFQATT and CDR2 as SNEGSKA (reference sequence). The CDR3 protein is CSASGGQGDHEQYF. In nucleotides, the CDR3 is TGCAGTGCTAGCGGCGGACAGGGGGACCACGAGCAGTACTTC.

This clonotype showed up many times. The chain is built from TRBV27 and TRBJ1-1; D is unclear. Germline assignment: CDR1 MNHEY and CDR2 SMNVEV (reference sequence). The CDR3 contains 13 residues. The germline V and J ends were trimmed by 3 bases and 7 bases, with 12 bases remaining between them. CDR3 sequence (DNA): TGTGCCAGCAGTTTCGGCAGTCTTTATGAAGCTTTCTTT. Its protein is CASSFGSLYEAFF.

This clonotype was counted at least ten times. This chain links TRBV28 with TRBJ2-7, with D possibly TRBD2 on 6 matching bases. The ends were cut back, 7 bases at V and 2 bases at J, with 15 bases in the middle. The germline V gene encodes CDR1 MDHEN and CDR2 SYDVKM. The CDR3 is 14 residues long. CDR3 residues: CASINGGSPYEQYF. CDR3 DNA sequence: TGTGCCAGCATCAACGGGGGTAGTCCCTACGAGCAGTACTTC.

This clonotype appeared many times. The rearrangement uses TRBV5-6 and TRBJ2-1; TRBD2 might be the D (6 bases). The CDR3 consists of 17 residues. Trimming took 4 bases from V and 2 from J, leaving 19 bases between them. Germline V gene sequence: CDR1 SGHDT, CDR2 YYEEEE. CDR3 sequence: CASSPGGGSRPYNEQFF. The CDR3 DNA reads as TGTGCCAGCAGCCCCGGTGGGGGGAGTAGGCCCTACAATGAGCAGTTCTTC. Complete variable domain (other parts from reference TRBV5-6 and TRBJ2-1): DAGVTQSPTHLIKTRGQQVTLRCSPKSGHDTVSWYQQALGQGPQFIFQYYEEEERQRGNFPDRFSGHQFPNYSSELNVNALLLGDSALYLCASSPGGGSRPYNEQFFGPGTRLTVL.

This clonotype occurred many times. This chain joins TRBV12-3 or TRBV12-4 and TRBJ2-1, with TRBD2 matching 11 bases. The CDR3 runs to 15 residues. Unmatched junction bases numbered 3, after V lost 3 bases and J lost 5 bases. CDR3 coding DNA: TGTGCCAGCAGTTTTTCGGGACTAGCGGACAATGAGCAGTTCTTC. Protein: CASSFSGLADNEQFF.

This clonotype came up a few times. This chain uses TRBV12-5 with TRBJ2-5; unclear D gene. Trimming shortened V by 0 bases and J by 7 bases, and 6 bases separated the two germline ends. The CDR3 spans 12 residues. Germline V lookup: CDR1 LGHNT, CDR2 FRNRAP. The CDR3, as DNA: TGTGCTAGTGGTTTGGTACCCGGGACCCAGTACTTC. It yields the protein CASGLVPGTQYF.

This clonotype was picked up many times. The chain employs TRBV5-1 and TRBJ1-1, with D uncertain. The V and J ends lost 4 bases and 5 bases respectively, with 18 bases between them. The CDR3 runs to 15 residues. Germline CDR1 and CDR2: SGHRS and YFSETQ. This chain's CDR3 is CASSLDYWVGTEAFF. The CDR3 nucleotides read TGCGCCAGCAGCCTCGACTATTGGGTTGGAACTGAAGCTTTCTTT.

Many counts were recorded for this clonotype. CDR3 region: CASSLPGTGGGTEAFF. The CDR3 nucleotides are TGCGCCAGCAGCTTGCCCGGGACAGGGGGAGGCACTGAAGCTTTCTTT. This chain connects TRBV5-1 to TRBJ1-1; 11 positions agree with TRBD1. With 1 base clipped from V and 4 bases from J, the junction kept 6 bases outside the gene matches. The CDR3 is made up of 16 amino acids. CDR1 and CDR2 (germline): SGHRS, YFSETQ.

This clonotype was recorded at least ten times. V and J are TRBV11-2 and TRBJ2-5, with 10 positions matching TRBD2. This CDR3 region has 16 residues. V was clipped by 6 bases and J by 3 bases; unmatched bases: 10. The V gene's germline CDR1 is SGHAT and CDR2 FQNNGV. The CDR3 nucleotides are TGTGCCAGCAGGGCCTACGGCAGCGGGAGGGAAGAGACCCAGTACTTC. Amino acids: CASRAYGSGREETQYF.

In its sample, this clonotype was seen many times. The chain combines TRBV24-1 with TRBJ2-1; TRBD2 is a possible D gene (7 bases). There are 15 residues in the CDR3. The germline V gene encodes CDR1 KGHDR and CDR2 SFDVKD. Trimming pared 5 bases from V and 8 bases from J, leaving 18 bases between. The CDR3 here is CATSVGRGGGDEQFF. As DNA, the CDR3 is TGTGCCACCAGTGTAGGGAGAGGAGGGGGGGATGAGCAGTTCTTC.

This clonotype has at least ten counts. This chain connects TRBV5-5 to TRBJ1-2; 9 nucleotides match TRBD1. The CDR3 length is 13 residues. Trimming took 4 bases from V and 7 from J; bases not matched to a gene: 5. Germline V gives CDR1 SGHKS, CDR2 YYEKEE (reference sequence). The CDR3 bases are TGTGCCAGCAGCAGGACAGGGGAAAGTGGCTACACCTTC. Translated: CASSRTGESGYTF.

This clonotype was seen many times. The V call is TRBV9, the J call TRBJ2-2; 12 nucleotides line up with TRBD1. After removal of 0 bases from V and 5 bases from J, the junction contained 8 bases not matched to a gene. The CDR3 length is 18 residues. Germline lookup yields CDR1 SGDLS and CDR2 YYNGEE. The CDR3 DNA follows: TGTGCCAGCAGCGTAGCTCCGGGGACAGGGGGCCTAACCGGGGAGCTGTTTTTT. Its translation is CASSVAPGTGGLTGELFF.